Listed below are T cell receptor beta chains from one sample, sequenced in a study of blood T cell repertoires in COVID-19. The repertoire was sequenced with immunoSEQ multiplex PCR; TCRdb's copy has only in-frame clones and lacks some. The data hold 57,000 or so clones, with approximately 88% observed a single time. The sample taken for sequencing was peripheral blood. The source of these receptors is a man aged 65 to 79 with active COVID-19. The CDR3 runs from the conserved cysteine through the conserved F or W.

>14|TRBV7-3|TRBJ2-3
CASSLMRNTDTQYF
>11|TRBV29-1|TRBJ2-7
CSVRTSYEQYF
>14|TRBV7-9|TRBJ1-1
CASSLFGEDTEAFF
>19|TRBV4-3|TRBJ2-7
CASSQGLLGLAGELYEQYF
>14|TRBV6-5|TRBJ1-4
CASRGQGGNEKLFF
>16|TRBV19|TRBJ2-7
CASSIGTVQGAHEQYF
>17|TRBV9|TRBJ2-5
CASSGGTSGGRQETQYF
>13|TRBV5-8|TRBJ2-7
CASSLPGVYEQYF
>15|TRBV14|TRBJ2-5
CASSQDRRGPKTQYF
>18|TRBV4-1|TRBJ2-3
CASSQHFGTGGGTDTQYF
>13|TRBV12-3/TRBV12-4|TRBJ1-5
CASSFGGNQPQHF
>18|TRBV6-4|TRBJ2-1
CASSPEHGTSGSYNEQFF
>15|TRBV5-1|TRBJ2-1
CASSITGGTGNEQFF